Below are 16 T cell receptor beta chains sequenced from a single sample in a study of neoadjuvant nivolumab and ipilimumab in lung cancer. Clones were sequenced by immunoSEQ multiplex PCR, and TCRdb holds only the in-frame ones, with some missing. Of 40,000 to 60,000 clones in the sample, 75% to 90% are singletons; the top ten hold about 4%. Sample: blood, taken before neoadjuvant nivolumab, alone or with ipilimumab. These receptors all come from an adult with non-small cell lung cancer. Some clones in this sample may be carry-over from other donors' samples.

Here the CDR3 reads CATSTAGLGTEAFF. The CDR3 region has the DNA TGTGCCACCAGCACGGCAGGGCTCGGCACTGAAGCTTTCTTT. The chain employs TRBV15 and TRBJ1-1, with a tentative D call TRBD1 (5 bases). There are 14 residues in the CDR3. CDR1 is LNHNV and CDR2 is YYDKDF in the germline V gene (reference sequence). The V end lost 4 bases, the J end lost 4 bases, and 13 bases lay between the germline ends.

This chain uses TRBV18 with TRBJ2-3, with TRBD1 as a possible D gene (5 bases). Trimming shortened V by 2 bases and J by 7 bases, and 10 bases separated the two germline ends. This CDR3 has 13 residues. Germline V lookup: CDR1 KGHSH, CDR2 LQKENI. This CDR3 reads CASSPDSFHTQYF. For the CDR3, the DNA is TGTGCCAGCTCACCAGACAGTTTCCATACGCAGTATTTT.

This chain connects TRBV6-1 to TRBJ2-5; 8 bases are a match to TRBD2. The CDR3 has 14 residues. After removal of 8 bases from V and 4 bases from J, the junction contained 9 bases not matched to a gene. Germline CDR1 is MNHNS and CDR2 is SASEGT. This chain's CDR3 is CASVYREGRETQYF. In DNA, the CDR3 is TGTGCCAGCGTTTACCGGGAGGGGAGAGAGACCCAGTACTTC.

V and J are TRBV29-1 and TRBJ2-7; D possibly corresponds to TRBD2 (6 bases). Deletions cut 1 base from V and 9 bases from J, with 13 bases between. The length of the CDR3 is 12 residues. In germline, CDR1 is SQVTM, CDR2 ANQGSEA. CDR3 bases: TGCAGCGTTGAAGGAGGAGGGGAAGGGCAGTACTTC. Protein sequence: CSVEGGGEGQYF.

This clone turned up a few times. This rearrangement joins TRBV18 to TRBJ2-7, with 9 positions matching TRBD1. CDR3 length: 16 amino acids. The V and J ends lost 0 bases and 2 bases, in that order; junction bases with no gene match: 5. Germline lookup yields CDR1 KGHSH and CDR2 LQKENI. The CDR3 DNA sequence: TGTGCCAGCTCACCACCGGGACAGGGAAGCCCCTACGAGCAGTACTTC. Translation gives CASSPPGQGSPYEQYF.

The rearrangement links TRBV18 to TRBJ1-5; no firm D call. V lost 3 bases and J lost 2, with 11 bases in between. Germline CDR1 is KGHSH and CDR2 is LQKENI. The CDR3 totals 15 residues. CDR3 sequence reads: CASSPAPPGNQPQHF. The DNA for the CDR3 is TGTGCCAGCTCACCGGCGCCCCCGGGCAATCAGCCCCAGCATTTT.

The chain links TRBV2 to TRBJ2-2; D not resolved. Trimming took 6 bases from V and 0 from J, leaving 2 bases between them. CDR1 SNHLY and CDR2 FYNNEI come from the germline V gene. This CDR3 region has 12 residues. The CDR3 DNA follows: TGTGCCAGCAGGACGAACACCGGGGAGCTGTTTTTT. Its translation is CASRTNTGELFF.

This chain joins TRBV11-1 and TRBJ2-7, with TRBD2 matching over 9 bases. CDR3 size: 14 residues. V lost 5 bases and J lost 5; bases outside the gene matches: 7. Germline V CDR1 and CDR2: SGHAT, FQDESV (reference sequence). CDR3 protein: CASSRTLAGHEQYF. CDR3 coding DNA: TGTGCCAGCAGCCGAACCCTAGCGGGACACGAGCAGTACTTC.

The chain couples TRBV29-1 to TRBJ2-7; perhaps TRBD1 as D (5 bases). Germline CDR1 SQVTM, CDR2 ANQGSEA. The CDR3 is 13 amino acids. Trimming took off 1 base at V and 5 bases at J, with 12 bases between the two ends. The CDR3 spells CSVEGQGGHEQYF. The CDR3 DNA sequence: TGCAGCGTTGAAGGGCAGGGTGGCCACGAGCAGTACTTC.

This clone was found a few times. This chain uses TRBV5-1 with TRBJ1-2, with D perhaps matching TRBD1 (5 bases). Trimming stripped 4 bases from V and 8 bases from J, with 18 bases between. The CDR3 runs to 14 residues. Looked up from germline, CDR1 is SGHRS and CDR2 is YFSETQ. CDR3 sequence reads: CASSLGTAGDGYTF. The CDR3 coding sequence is TGCGCCAGCAGCCTAGGGACGGCGGGGGACGGCTACACCTTC.

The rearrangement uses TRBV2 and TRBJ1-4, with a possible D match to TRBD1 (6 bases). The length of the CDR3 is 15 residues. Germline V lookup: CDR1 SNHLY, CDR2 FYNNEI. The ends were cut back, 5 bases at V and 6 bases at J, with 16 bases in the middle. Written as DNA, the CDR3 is TGTGCCAGCAGTAGCCGACAGGCGACTTATGAAAAACTGTTTTTT. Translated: CASSSRQATYEKLFF.

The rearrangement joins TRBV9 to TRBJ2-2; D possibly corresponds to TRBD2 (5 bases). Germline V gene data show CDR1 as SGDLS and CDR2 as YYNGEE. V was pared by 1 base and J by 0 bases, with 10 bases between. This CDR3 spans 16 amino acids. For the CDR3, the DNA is TGTGCCAGCAGCGTAATGAGGGATGCGAACACCGGGGAGCTGTTTTTT. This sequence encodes CASSVMRDANTGELFF.

The CDR3 DNA is TGTGCCAGTACGGCAGGGACGTACCAAGAGACCCAGTACTTC. It is translated as CASTAGTYQETQYF. The chain is built from TRBV19 and TRBJ2-5, with D perhaps assigned TRBD1 or TRBD2 (5 bases each). The CDR3 consists of 14 residues. The ends were cut back, 7 bases at V and 0 bases at J, with 12 bases in the middle. The germline CDR1 and CDR2 sequences are LNHDA and SQIVND (reference sequence).

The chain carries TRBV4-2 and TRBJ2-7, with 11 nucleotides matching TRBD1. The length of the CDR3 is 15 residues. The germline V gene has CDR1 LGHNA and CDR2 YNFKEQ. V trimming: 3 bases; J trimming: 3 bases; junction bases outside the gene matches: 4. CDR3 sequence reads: CASSHGGTGGYEQYF. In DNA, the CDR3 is TGTGCCAGCAGCCACGGCGGGACAGGGGGCTACGAGCAGTACTTC.

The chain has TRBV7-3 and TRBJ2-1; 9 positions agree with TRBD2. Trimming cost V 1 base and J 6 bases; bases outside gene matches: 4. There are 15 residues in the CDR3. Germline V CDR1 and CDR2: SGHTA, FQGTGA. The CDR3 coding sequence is TGTGCCAGCAGCTTAAGGTCTAGCGGGATCAATGAGCAGTTCTTC. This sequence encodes CASSLRSSGINEQFF.

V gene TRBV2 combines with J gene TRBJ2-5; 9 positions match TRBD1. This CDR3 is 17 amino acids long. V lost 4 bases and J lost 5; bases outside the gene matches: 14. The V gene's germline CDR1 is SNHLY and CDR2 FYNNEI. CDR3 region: CASSVGQGSLISETQYF. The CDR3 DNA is TGTGCCAGCAGTGTGGGACAGGGAAGCTTGATATCGGAGACCCAGTACTTC. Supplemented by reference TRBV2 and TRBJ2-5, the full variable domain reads EPEVTQTPSHQVTQMGQEVILRCVPISNHLYFYWYRQILGQKVEFLVSFYNNEISEKSEIFDDQFSVERPDGSNFTLKIRSTKLEDSAMYFCASSVGQGSLISETQYFGPGTRLLVL.